These 25 T cell receptor beta chains were sequenced from one sample in a study of PD-1 blockade in classical Hodgkin lymphoma. Relapse was seen in all patients after autologous stem cell transplantation, and brentuximab vedotin exposure was variable. Using immunoSEQ multiplex PCR, the repertoire was profiled, and TCRdb retains in-frame clones only, with some absent. Of about 13,000 clones in the sample, about four fifths were seen once. Sample: peripheral blood mononuclear cells (PBMCs), taken at baseline. All receptors derive from a human donor with classical Hodgkin lymphoma.

This sequence joins TRBV27 and TRBJ1-5; TRBD1 matches at 8 bases. Germline V gene lookup returns CDR1 MNHEY and CDR2 SMNVEV (reference sequence). The J segment lost 4 bases and the V segment lost 6 bases, leaving 8 bases of the junction unmatched. The CDR3 covers 15 residues. In DNA form, the CDR3 reads TGTGCCAGCAGACCATTCCGGACAGGGAATCAGCCCCAGCATTTT. This sequence encodes CASRPFRTGNQPQHF.

J is TRBJ2-1 and V is TRBV5-1, with a possible D match to TRBD2 (6 bases). Trimming took 3 bases from V and 0 from J, leaving 10 bases between them. Germline V gene lookup returns CDR1 SGHRS and CDR2 YFSETQ. This CDR3 region has 15 residues. The CDR3 region is CASSSAGSSYNEQFF. DNA of the CDR3: TGCGCCAGCAGCTCAGCGGGTAGCTCCTACAATGAGCAGTTCTTC.

V usage is TRBV7-2 and J usage is TRBJ1-1; possible D gene TRBD1, 5 bases. The CDR3 has 13 amino acids. Germline CDR1 and CDR2: SGHTA and FQGNSA. With 5 bases removed from V and 9 bases from J, the gap between germline ends came to 16 bases. The CDR3 nucleotides are TGTGCCAGCAGCCCCCACATGGGGCTAAAAGCTTTCTTT. Translation gives CASSPHMGLKAFF.

In DNA form, the CDR3 reads TGTGCCAGCAGTGCCATCCCGACTAGCACTGAGCAGTTCTTC. This codes for CASSAIPTSTEQFF. J is TRBJ2-1 and V is TRBV6-4; 7 bases are a match to TRBD2. V shed 4 bases, J shed 9 bases, and the junction held 9 bases outside the gene matches. The CDR3 is made up of 14 amino acids. The V gene's germline CDR1 is MRHNA and CDR2 SNTAGT.

This clone showed up just a few times. The chain employs TRBV7-9 and TRBJ2-3; a weak D match, TRBD1 (6 bases). The V gene's germline CDR1 is SEHNR and CDR2 FQNEAQ (reference sequence). Trimming left V 5 bases short and J 0 bases short, with 12 bases between. The CDR3 totals 15 residues. As DNA, the CDR3 is TGTGCCAGCAGCCACAGGGCGACTAGCACAGATACGCAGTATTTT. This sequence encodes CASSHRATSTDTQYF.

The chain links TRBV5-1 to TRBJ1-5; 8 bases fit TRBD1. The ends lost 4 bases at V and 4 bases at J; junction bases unmatched: 10. CDR3 size: 16 residues. The germline gives CDR1 SGHRS, CDR2 YFSETQ. The CDR3 DNA sequence: TGCGCCAGCAGCCTCGGGACAGGCTTACTAAATCAGCCCCAGCATTTT. This translates into CASSLGTGLLNQPQHF.

V and J are TRBV7-9 and TRBJ1-5; D is perhaps TRBD1 (6 bases). Trimming removed 1 base from V and 4 bases from J, with 14 bases in between. CDR1 SEHNR and CDR2 FQNEAQ come from the germline V gene (reference sequence). CDR3 length equals 16 residues. CDR3 nucleotide sequence: TGTGCCAGCAGCTTAGGCGGGACACTCCTGAATCAGCCCCAGCATTTT. Protein sequence: CASSLGGTLLNQPQHF.

Here the CDR3 reads CASSRSRTGDYGYTF. The CDR3 nucleotides read TGTGCCAGCAGTCGTTCTAGGACAGGGGACTATGGCTACACCTTC. V is TRBV2 and J is TRBJ1-2, with 9 bases lining up with TRBD1. CDR1 and CDR2 (germline): SNHLY, FYNNEI. This CDR3 is built from 15 residues. With V trimmed by 5 bases and J by 3 bases, 7 bases remained unmatched.

The rearrangement joins TRBV5-1 to TRBJ2-3; D not resolved. The CDR3 runs to 12 residues. CDR1 SGHRS and CDR2 YFSETQ come from the germline V gene. The V and J ends lost 3 bases and 5 bases respectively, with 7 bases between them. The CDR3 nucleotides read TGCGCCAGCAGCTATTCCGGAGATACGCAGTATTTT. It yields the protein CASSYSGDTQYF. The full variable domain, rest sourced from reference TRBV5-1 and TRBJ2-3, is KAGVTQTPRYLIKTRGQQVTLSCSPISGHRSVSWYQQTPGQGLQFLFEYFSETQRNKGNFPGRFSGRQFSNSRSEMNVSTLELGDSALYLCASSYSGDTQYFGPGTRLTVL.

V and J are TRBV2 and TRBJ1-1; D uncertain. Germline V gene sequence: CDR1 SNHLY, CDR2 FYNNEI. V lost 7 bases and J lost 5, with 8 bases in between. This CDR3 is built from 11 residues. The CDR3 sequence: CASTASTEAFF. As DNA, the CDR3 is TGTGCCAGCACAGCATCGACTGAAGCTTTCTTT.

J is TRBJ1-4 and V is TRBV4-2; possibly TRBD1 for D (5 bases). Germline V lookup: CDR1 LGHNA, CDR2 YNFKEQ. Between the trimmed V and J ends, which lost 0 bases and 8 bases, there was a span of 7 bases. This CDR3 contains 13 residues. The CDR3 region is CASSQDGGEKLFF. The CDR3 DNA sequence: TGTGCCAGCAGCCAAGATGGGGGAGAAAAACTGTTTTTT.

The rearrangement links TRBV10-3 to TRBJ1-1; 12 bases fit TRBD1. The CDR3 has 15 residues. J gave up 5 bases and V 6 bases, and 7 bases lay outside the gene matches. CDR1 is ENHRY and CDR2 is SYGVKD in the germline V gene. The CDR3 nucleotides are TGTGCCATCAGGCCGGGACAGGGGGCGTCTACTGAAGCTTTCTTT. Translating gives CAIRPGQGASTEAFF.

CDR3 coding DNA: TGTGCCAGCAGTAAGTTCGACAGGGTCCCCTACGAGCAGTACTTC. Translating it yields CASSKFDRVPYEQYF. The V gene is TRBV7-2, the J gene TRBJ2-7; 7 bases agree with TRBD1. CDR1 and CDR2 (germline): SGHTA, FQGNSA. Trimming cost V 6 bases and J 2 bases; bases outside gene matches: 10. The CDR3 consists of 15 residues.

This chain uses TRBV6-6 with TRBJ1-3, with D perhaps TRBD1 (5 bases). CDR3 size: 15 residues. Germline CDR1 is MNHNY and CDR2 is SVGAGI (reference sequence). The V and J ends lost 5 bases and 1 base respectively, with 12 bases between them. CDR3 in DNA: TGTGCCAGCAGTGGCACCGGGACGTCTGGAAACACCATATATTTT. Amino acids: CASSGTGTSGNTIYF.

The chain employs TRBV7-9 and TRBJ1-2; D gene ambiguous. Trimming took 5 bases from V and 4 from J, leaving 11 bases between them. Germline CDR1 is SEHNR and CDR2 is FQNEAQ (reference sequence). The CDR3 is 13 amino acids. CDR3 protein: CASSPSGGYGYTF. Written as DNA, the CDR3 is TGTGCCAGCAGCCCCTCGGGAGGCTATGGCTACACCTTC. The full variable domain, in which reference TRBV7-9 and TRBJ1-2 provide the parts outside the CDR3, is DTGVSQNPRHKITKRGQNVTFRCDPISEHNRLYWYRQTLGQGPEFLTYFQNEAQLEKSRLLSDRFSAERPKGSFSTLEIQRTEQGDSAMYLCASSPSGGYGYTFGSGTRLTVV.

This clone has only a few counts. V usage is TRBV7-9 and J usage is TRBJ1-4; a weak D match, TRBD1 (5 bases). The CDR3 is 19 residues long. V was clipped by 7 bases and J by 0 bases, with 24 bases between them. Germline V gene sequence: CDR1 SEHNR, CDR2 FQNEAQ (reference sequence). CDR3 nucleotides: TGTGCCAGCACCTCGGGCGCGTCCGGGGGTATTGCAACTAATGAAAAACTGTTTTTT. As protein: CASTSGASGGIATNEKLFF.

The genes are TRBV19 and TRBJ2-2; 8 bases are a match to TRBD1. CDR1 and CDR2 (germline): LNHDA, SQIVND (reference sequence). The V and J ends lost 7 bases and 0 bases, in that order; junction bases with no gene match: 10. The length of the CDR3 is 17 residues. The DNA of the CDR3 is TGTGCCAGTACCCGACAGGGGATAAGAGCGAACACCGGGGAGCTGTTTTTT. Its translation is CASTRQGIRANTGELFF.

The J gene is TRBJ2-5, the V gene TRBV6-8; D uncertain. TRBJ2-7 explains the end of the DNA better; the J call may be wrong. The germline V gene encodes CDR1 MNHGY and CDR2 SAAAGT. The CDR3 length is 14 residues. The CDR3 loop reads CASSYNGKTYEQYF. Here the CDR3 DNA reads TGTGCCAGCAGTTACAATGGCAAGACCTACGAGCAGTACTTC.

This clone was seen only once. V and J are TRBV7-9 and TRBJ2-7; 11 bases map to TRBD1. CDR1 is SEHNR, CDR2 FQNEAQ, per germline (reference sequence). The CDR3 covers 16 residues. V dropped 4 bases and J dropped 4; count of bases not matched to a gene: 9. As DNA, the CDR3 is TGTGCCAGCAGCTCCGGGACAGGGGGTTTCAGTTACGAGCAGTACTTC. Protein sequence: CASSSGTGGFSYEQYF.

This clone has only one observation. The J gene is TRBJ2-4, the V gene TRBV5-4; D call uncertain. There are 13 residues in the CDR3. Per the germline V gene, CDR1 is SGHNT and CDR2 is YYREEE (reference sequence). With 1 base removed from V and 8 bases from J, the gap between germline ends came to 10 bases. CDR3 sequence (DNA): TGTGCCAGCAGCTTGCTTCCACGACACATTCAGTACTTC. This translates into CASSLLPRHIQYF.

The V gene is TRBV7-2, the J gene TRBJ1-5, with D maybe TRBD1 (5 bases). V lost 1 base to trimming and J lost 6 bases, with 13 bases between them. The CDR3 has 15 residues. CDR1 SGHTA and CDR2 FQGNSA come from the germline V gene. CDR3 DNA sequence: TGTGCCAGCAGCTTAGGTGGGGGAGAGGGTCAGCCCCAGCATTTT. Translating gives CASSLGGGEGQPQHF.

The chain joins TRBV5-1 to TRBJ2-5, with 10 bases that match TRBD2. The CDR3 sequence is 15 residues long. V lost 0 bases and J lost 5; bases outside the gene matches: 4. The V gene's germline CDR1 is SGHRS and CDR2 YFSETQ. The CDR3: CASSLAGTSVETQYF. CDR3 nucleotide sequence: TGCGCCAGCAGCTTGGCCGGGACTAGCGTGGAGACCCAGTACTTC. The full variable domain, in which reference TRBV5-1 and TRBJ2-5 provide the parts outside the CDR3, is KAGVTQTPRYLIKTRGQQVTLSCSPISGHRSVSWYQQTPGQGLQFLFEYFSETQRNKGNFPGRFSGRQFSNSRSEMNVSTLELGDSALYLCASSLAGTSVETQYFGPGTRLLVL.

The chain carries TRBV19 and TRBJ1-1, with TRBD1 matching over 7 bases. V lost 3 bases to trimming and J lost 6 bases; unmatched junction nucleotides: 7. The CDR3 extends over 14 amino acids. In germline, CDR1 is LNHDA, CDR2 SQIVND (reference sequence). CDR3 residues: CASSMGQGESEAFF. The CDR3 region has the DNA TGTGCCAGTAGTATGGGGCAGGGGGAGTCTGAAGCTTTCTTT.

The count of this clone is one. The rearrangement links TRBV5-1 to TRBJ2-1; D possibly corresponds to TRBD1 (6 bases). V was trimmed by 4 bases and J by 8 bases, leaving 16 bases between them. This CDR3 has 14 amino acids. CDR1 is SGHRS and CDR2 is YFSETQ in the germline V gene. Here the CDR3 DNA reads TGCGCCAGCAGCGCACAGGGCGCCGGCGATGAGCAGTTCTTC. The encoded protein is CASSAQGAGDEQFF.

V gene TRBV5-1 combines with J gene TRBJ2-5, with D unresolved. From germline, CDR1 is SGHRS and CDR2 YFSETQ. This CDR3 comprises 14 residues. V lost 5 bases, J lost 3 bases, and 14 bases lay in between. The CDR3 loop is CASSHVSYEETQYF. The CDR3 bases are TGCGCCAGCAGTCATGTCAGCTATGAAGAGACCCAGTACTTC.